This T cell receptor (beta chain) is drawn from a study of T cell repertoires in cytomegalovirus infection. Study as a whole: TCR beta signatures that were public indicated CMV infection and matching HLA type. Study-wide results and limits: CMV carriers with the relevant HLA were identified by cumulative public TCR beta family frequency. HLA-C-restricted CMV-specific TCR beta clonotypes were dominant in the ex vivo response.

This clonotype was seen at least ten times. Its target is not known. From germline, CDR1 is SEHNR and CDR2 FQNEAQ (reference sequence). V lost 1 base and J 2 bases, leaving 10 bases between the germline ends. CDR3 size: 15 residues. TCRdb re-derived calls from the reads in MiXCR, one entry per CDR3 protein. This sample carries almost 550,000 distinct CDR3 sequences, approximately 17% of them seen once, and the ten largest clones take about 24%. Sequencing was performed on CD8+ T cells from PBMCs. This rearrangement joins TRBV7-9 to TRBJ2-3; D remains unclear. The TCR comes from a human donor in good health (CMV status not recorded). Some clones in this sample may be carry-over from other donors' samples. CDR3: CASSLEEGNTDTQYF. The CDR3 nucleotides read TGTGCCAGCAGCTTAGAAGAAGGGAACACAGATACGCAGTATTTT.